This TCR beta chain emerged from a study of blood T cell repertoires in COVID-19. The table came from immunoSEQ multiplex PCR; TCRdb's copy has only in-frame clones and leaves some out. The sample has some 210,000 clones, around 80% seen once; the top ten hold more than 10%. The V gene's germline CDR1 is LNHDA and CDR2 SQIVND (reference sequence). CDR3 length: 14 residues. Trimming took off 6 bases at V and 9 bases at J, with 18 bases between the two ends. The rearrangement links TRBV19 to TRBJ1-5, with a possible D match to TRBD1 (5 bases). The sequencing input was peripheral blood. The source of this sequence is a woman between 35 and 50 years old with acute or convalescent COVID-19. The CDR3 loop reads CASSSTGGEGPQHF. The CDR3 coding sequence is TGTGCCAGTAGCTCGACCGGGGGGGAAGGGCCCCAGCATTTT.